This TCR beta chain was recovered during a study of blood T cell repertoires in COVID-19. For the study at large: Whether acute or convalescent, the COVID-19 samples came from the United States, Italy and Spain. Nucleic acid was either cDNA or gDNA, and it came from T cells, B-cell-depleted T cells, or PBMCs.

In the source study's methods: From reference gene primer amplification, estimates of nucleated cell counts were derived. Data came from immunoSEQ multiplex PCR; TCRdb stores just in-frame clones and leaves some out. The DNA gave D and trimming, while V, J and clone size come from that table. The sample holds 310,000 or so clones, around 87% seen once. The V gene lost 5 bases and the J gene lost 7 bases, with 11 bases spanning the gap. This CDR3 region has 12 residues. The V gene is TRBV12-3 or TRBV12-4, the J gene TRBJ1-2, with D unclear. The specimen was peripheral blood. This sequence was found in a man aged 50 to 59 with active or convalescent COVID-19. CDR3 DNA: TGTGCCAGCAGTCCGAATCGGGTTGGCTACACCTTC. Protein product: CASSPNRVGYTF.